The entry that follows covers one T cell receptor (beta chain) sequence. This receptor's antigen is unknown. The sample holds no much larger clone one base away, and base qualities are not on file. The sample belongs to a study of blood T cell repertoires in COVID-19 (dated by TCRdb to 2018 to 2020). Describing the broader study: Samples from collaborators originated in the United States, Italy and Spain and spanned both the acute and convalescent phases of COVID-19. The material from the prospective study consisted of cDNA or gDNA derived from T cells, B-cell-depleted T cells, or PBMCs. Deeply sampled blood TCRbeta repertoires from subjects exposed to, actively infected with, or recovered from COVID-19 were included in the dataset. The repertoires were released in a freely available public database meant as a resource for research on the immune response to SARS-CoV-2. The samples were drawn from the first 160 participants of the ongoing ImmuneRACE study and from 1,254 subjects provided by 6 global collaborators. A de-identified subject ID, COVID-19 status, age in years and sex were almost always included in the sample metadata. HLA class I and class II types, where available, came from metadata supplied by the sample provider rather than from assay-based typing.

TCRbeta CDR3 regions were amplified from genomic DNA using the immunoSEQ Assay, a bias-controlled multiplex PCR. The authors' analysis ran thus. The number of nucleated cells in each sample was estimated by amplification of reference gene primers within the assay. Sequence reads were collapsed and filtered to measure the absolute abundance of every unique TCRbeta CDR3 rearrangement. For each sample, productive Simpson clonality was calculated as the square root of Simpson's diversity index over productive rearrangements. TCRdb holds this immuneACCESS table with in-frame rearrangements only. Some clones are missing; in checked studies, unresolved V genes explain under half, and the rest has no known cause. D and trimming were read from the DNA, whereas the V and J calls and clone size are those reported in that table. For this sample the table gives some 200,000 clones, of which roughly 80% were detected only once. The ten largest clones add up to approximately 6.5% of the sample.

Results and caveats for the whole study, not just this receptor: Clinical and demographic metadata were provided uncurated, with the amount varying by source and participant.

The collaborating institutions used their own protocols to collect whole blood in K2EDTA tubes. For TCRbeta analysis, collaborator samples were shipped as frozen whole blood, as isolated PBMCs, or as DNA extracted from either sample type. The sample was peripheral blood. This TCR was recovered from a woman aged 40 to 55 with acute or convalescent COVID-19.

The bases read TGCAGCGTGGGACAGAGGAACAATGAGCAGTTCTTC. Translated, it reads CSVGQRNNEQFF. The chain is encoded by TRBV29-1 joined to TRBJ2-1; 7 nucleotides in the junction match TRBD1. CDR1 and CDR2 were assigned from the germline V gene as SQVTM and ANQGSEA. V loses 6 bases at its end and J loses 5 bases; junction bases beyond the gene matches: 4. Including the terminal cysteine and phenylalanine, the CDR3 comprises 12 residues. The sequence is cut down to CDR3 DNA, 36 bases in frame from base 1.